This TCR beta chain is from a study of CD8 T cells in ankylosing spondylitis. Quantitative 5'-RACE with molecular barcodes was used to make the TCR beta libraries. Each CDR3 protein is one row after TCRdb ran MiXCR on the 5' RACE reads. The sample includes about 340,000 distinct CDR3 sequences, approximately 14% of them seen just once. CDR3 length: 13 residues. Germline-derived CDR1 and CDR2 are SGHRS and YFSETQ. With 1 base removed from V and 4 bases from J, the gap between germline ends came to 9 bases. This clonotype was seen only once. The specimen sequenced was blood, either unsorted or a sorted T cell fraction (not recorded which). The TCR sequence derives from a male donor with ankylosing spondylitis or in good health (not recorded which). This sequence joins TRBV5-1 and TRBJ2-7; D uncertain. The CDR3 reads CASSLYAEYEQYF. DNA of the CDR3: TGCGCCAGCAGCTTGTACGCCGAGTACGAGCAGTACTTC.